The 24 T cell receptor beta chains below were found in one sample sequenced in a study of T cell clonotyping in hematopoietic cell transplantation. Repertoires were generated with immunoSEQ multiplex PCR, while TCRdb's copy carries only in-frame clones and drops some. The sample includes approximately 3,100 clones, about nine tenths of them seen just once. Sequencing used PBMCs, obtained at the time of graft-versus-host disease after allogeneic stem cell transplant. The receptors derive from a male patient between 60 and 69 years old who had an allogeneic stem cell transplant from a related donor, so the T cells may come from the graft donor. Some clones in this sample may be carry-over from other donors' samples.

The chain carries TRBV30 and TRBJ1-2; tentative D call: TRBD1 (6 bases). Germline V CDR1 and CDR2: GTSNPN, SVGIG (reference sequence). The CDR3 runs 11 residues. CDR3 in amino acids: CAQGGNYGYTF. The CDR3 DNA is TGTGCTCAAGGGGGTAACTATGGCTACACCTTC.

The chain joins TRBV5-1 to TRBJ2-1, with a possible D match to TRBD2 (5 bases). The V end lost 7 bases, the J end lost 3 bases, and 8 bases lay between the germline ends. CDR3 length: 12 amino acids. Germline V lookup: CDR1 SGHRS, CDR2 YFSETQ. The CDR3: CASGEGYNEQFF. DNA of the CDR3: TGCGCCAGCGGAGAGGGCTACAATGAGCAGTTCTTC. Variable domain in full (rest from reference TRBV5-1 and TRBJ2-1): KAGVTQTPRYLIKTRGQQVTLSCSPISGHRSVSWYQQTPGQGLQFLFEYFSETQRNKGNFPGRFSGRQFSNSRSEMNVSTLELGDSALYLCASGEGYNEQFFGPGTRLTVL.

The chain combines TRBV7-2 with TRBJ2-5, with unresolved D. Germline V gene lookup returns CDR1 SGHTA and CDR2 FQGNSA. Trimming took 1 base from V and 2 from J, leaving 8 bases between them. The CDR3 consists of 14 residues. The CDR3 DNA is TGTGCCAGCAGCTTAGTAACGTTACAAGAGACCCAGTACTTC. This encodes CASSLVTLQETQYF.

The rearrangement joins TRBV21-1 to TRBJ2-1; the DNA was not compared with TRBD1, the D call given in the table. TRBV21-1 is shown as a pseudogene. This CDR3 contains 14 residues. CDR3 coding DNA: TGTGCCAGCAGCAATAACTCGACAGGGAAGGGGCAGTTCTTC. Protein: CASSNNSTGKGQFF.

The gene calls are TRBV28 and TRBJ2-7; D gene ambiguous. The CDR3 extends over 16 amino acids. The germline V and J ends were trimmed by 3 bases and 0 bases, with 15 bases remaining between them. The V gene's germline CDR1 is MDHEN and CDR2 SYDVKM. The CDR3, as DNA: TGTGCCAGCAGTTTTGGTAACACAAGAAGCTCCTACGAGCAGTACTTC. This translates into CASSFGNTRSSYEQYF.

This chain uses TRBV19 with TRBJ1-3, with a weak D call TRBD1 (6 bases). Trimming pared 3 bases from V and 2 bases from J, leaving 14 bases between. Germline V CDR1 and CDR2: LNHDA, SQIVND (reference sequence). CDR3 length: 16 residues. The CDR3 DNA reads as TGTGCCAGTAGTATTCTTTCCAGGGGCCCTGGAAACACCATATATTTT. It is translated as CASSILSRGPGNTIYF.

The CDR3: CASSQTSRSSYEQYF. The CDR3 nucleotides are TGTGCCAGCAGTCAGACATCAAGGAGCTCCTACGAGCAGTACTTC. This rearrangement joins TRBV27 to TRBJ2-7; D ambiguous. Germline V gives CDR1 MNHEY, CDR2 SMNVEV (reference sequence). The ends were cut back, 5 bases at V and 0 bases at J, with 14 bases in the middle. This CDR3 comprises 15 residues.

The chain uses TRBV20-1 and TRBJ1-1, with no clear D. Trimming took 2 bases from V and 7 from J, leaving 8 bases between them. There are 11 residues in the CDR3. Germline V gives CDR1 DFQATT, CDR2 SNEGSKA (reference sequence). CDR3 protein: CSARTNFEAFF. CDR3 coding DNA: TGCAGTGCTAGAACGAATTTTGAAGCTTTCTTT.

The chain combines TRBV5-1 with TRBJ2-4; a weak D match, TRBD2 (6 bases). The CDR3 loop spans 17 amino acids. Germline V gives CDR1 SGHRS, CDR2 YFSETQ. V was clipped by 0 bases and J by 0 bases, with 13 bases between them. CDR3 residues: CASSLGAGTLAKNIQYF. In DNA form, the CDR3 reads TGCGCCAGCAGCTTGGGGGCGGGAACGTTAGCCAAAAACATTCAGTACTTC.

The V and J genes are TRBV4-1 and TRBJ2-2; 8 bases map to TRBD1. The V and J ends lost 4 bases and 3 bases, in that order; junction bases with no gene match: 7. CDR1 and CDR2 from the germline V gene are MGHRA and YSYEKL. CDR3 length equals 16 residues. CDR3 nucleotides: TGCGCCAGCAGCCCACTCCCGACAGGGGACACCGGGGAGCTGTTTTTT. This encodes CASSPLPTGDTGELFF.

The rearrangement links TRBV20-1 to TRBJ2-7; a weak D match, TRBD2 (5 bases). V was pared by 3 bases and J by 3 bases, with 6 bases between. The CDR3 is made up of 11 amino acids. Germline values: CDR1 DFQATT, CDR2 SNEGSKA (reference sequence). The CDR3 is CSASRGYEQYF. Written as DNA, the CDR3 is TGCAGTGCTAGTCGGGGCTACGAGCAGTACTTC.

This chain joins TRBV5-4 and TRBJ2-1; TRBD2 is a possible D gene (6 bases). Between the trimmed V and J ends, which lost 0 bases and 5 bases, there was a span of 12 bases. There are 15 residues in the CDR3. In germline, CDR1 is SGHNT, CDR2 YYREEE (reference sequence). CDR3 bases: TGTGCCAGCAGCTTGGATCTAGCGTCCCACAATGAGCAGTTCTTC. Amino acid sequence: CASSLDLASHNEQFF.

The genes are TRBV19 and TRBJ2-3; either TRBD1 or TRBD2 may fit D (7 bases each). The germline CDR1 and CDR2 sequences are LNHDA and SQIVND (reference sequence). This CDR3 has 14 residues. V was trimmed by 7 bases and J by 2 bases, leaving 13 bases between them. The CDR3 loop is CASKAGTVTDTQYF. As DNA, the CDR3 is TGTGCCAGTAAAGCGGGGACAGTCACAGATACGCAGTATTTT.

The V call is TRBV6-6, the J call TRBJ2-7; D possibly uses TRBD1 or TRBD2 (5 bases each). The length of the CDR3 is 15 residues. Between the trimmed V and J ends, which lost 5 bases and 0 bases, there was a span of 14 bases. In germline, CDR1 is MNHNY, CDR2 SVGAGI (reference sequence). The CDR3 reads CASSPPGTYSYEQYF. In DNA, the CDR3 is TGTGCCAGCAGTCCCCCCGGGACCTACTCCTACGAGCAGTACTTC.

This clone was seen only once. The chain recombines TRBV21-1 with TRBJ2-7. TRBV21-1 is described as a pseudogene. The CDR3 totals 14 residues. In DNA form, the CDR3 reads TGTGCCAGCACCCCTAGGGCGCCACTCTGCGAGCAGTACTTC. As protein: CASTPRAPLCEQYF.

This clone was recorded only once. The rearrangement joins TRBV4-3 to TRBJ1-6; the D gene is possibly TRBD1 (6 bases). This CDR3 contains 15 residues. V lost 1 base to trimming and J lost 7 bases, with 11 bases between them. Germline CDR1 and CDR2: LGHNA and YSLEER. CDR3 protein: CASSQAVGQNSPLHF. The CDR3 DNA reads TGCGCCAGCAGCCAAGCTGTCGGACAGAATTCACCCCTCCACTTT.

The V call is TRBV7-2, the J call TRBJ1-4; D is undetermined. The V gene lost 1 base and the J gene lost 0 bases, with 9 bases spanning the gap. Germline CDR1 is SGHTA and CDR2 is FQGNSA. This CDR3 has 16 residues. The CDR3 loop reads CASSLVAPATNEKLFF. The DNA of the CDR3 is TGTGCCAGCAGCTTAGTGGCCCCTGCAACTAATGAAAAACTGTTTTTT.

V and J are TRBV5-6 and TRBJ1-2, with TRBD1 identical over 10 bases. The ends lost 4 bases at V and 5 bases at J; junction bases unmatched: 5. The CDR3 length is 14 residues. From germline, CDR1 is SGHDT and CDR2 YYEEEE. The CDR3 protein is CASSPGQGVYGYTF. In DNA, the CDR3 is TGTGCCAGCAGCCCTGGACAGGGGGTGTATGGCTACACCTTC.

This clone was counted a single time. The gene calls are TRBV20-1 and TRBJ1-5; D remains unclear. V was trimmed by 0 bases and J by 11 bases, leaving 8 bases between them. Per the germline V gene, CDR1 is DFQATT and CDR2 is SNEGSKA (reference sequence). The CDR3 contains 11 residues. DNA of the CDR3: TGCAGTGCTAGAGATGGGAGGGCCCAGCATTTT. Protein product: CSARDGRAQHF.

V is TRBV7-6 and J is TRBJ2-7, with D possibly TRBD1 on 6 matching bases. V lost 5 bases, J lost 2 bases, and 13 bases lay in between. Germline lookup yields CDR1 SGHVS and CDR2 FNYEAQ. This CDR3 contains 14 residues. CDR3 DNA: TGTGCCAGCAGCCGCTCGGACAGTACCTACGAGCAGTACTTC. Its translation is CASSRSDSTYEQYF.

This rearrangement joins TRBV10-3 to TRBJ1-2; maybe TRBD1 (5 bases). The germline V gene encodes CDR1 ENHRY and CDR2 SYGVKD. Deletions cut 7 bases from V and 6 bases from J, with 15 bases between. The CDR3 spans 13 residues. The CDR3 is CAIIEGENDGYTF. The CDR3 nucleotides are TGTGCCATCATCGAAGGGGAGAACGATGGCTACACCTTC.

The chain has TRBV7-8 and TRBJ2-3; D is undetermined. The CDR3 is 15 residues long. Germline lookup yields CDR1 SGHVS and CDR2 FQNEAQ. The germline V and J ends were trimmed by 7 bases and 2 bases, with 16 bases remaining between them. The CDR3 DNA reads TGTGCCAGCACCCACAGAAGGGTAAACACAGATACGCAGTATTTT. Translated: CASTHRRVNTDTQYF.

The V and J genes are TRBV7-2 and TRBJ2-2; no clear D gene. Germline-derived CDR1 and CDR2 are SGHTA and FQGNSA. The CDR3 covers 15 residues. Trimming pared 1 base from V and 4 bases from J, leaving 10 bases between. This CDR3 is CASSLERLGTGELFF. The CDR3 DNA reads as TGTGCCAGCAGCTTAGAGAGGTTGGGCACCGGGGAGCTGTTTTTT.

CDR3 in DNA: TGTGCCAGCAGCCAAGAGAGGGGACGAGGTGGCTACACCTTC. Its translation: CASSQERGRGGYTF. This chain uses TRBV14 with TRBJ1-2, with D perhaps matching TRBD1 (5 bases). V was pared by 0 bases and J by 7 bases, with 12 bases between. The length of the CDR3 is 14 residues. CDR1 and CDR2 from the germline V gene are SGHDN and FVKESK.